The 14 T cell receptor beta chains presented below share a single source sample, sequenced in a study of response to subunit inactivated influenza vaccine. MiXCR, applied by TCRdb to the RT-PCR reads, yields one record per CDR3 protein. The data hold 450,000 to 700,000 distinct CDR3 sequences, with roughly 15% observed a single time. Sequenced here: PBMCs from blood, sampled 11 to 12 days after vaccination. The receptors come from a man aged 50 to 59 who received an inactivated influenza vaccine.

The sample holds a few counts of this clonotype. The chain combines TRBV7-8 with TRBJ1-1; D remains ambiguous. The CDR3 has 12 residues. From germline, CDR1 is SGHVS and CDR2 FQNEAQ. V was clipped by 4 bases and J by 8 bases, with 11 bases between them. The CDR3 coding sequence is TGTGCCAGCAGCTCCCTTGTGGGGGAAGCTTTCTTT. Protein sequence: CASSSLVGEAFF. The full variable domain, with the rest looked up from reference TRBV7-8 and TRBJ1-1, is GAGVSQSPRYKVAKRGQDVALRCDPISGHVSLFWYQQALGQGPEFLTYFQNEAQLDKSGLPSDRFFAERPEGSVSTLKIQRTQQEDSAVYLCASSSLVGEAFFGQGTRLTVV.

This clonotype was observed a few times. DNA for the CDR3: TGCAGTGCTAGCCCGACTAGCGGGAGGGCCGGAGATACGCAGTATTTT. Residues: CSASPTSGRAGDTQYF. The V and J genes are TRBV20-1 and TRBJ2-3; 14 nucleotides align to TRBD2. V lost 3 bases, J lost 5 bases, and 7 bases stayed unmatched. The CDR3 has 16 residues. The germline gives CDR1 DFQATT, CDR2 SNEGSKA (reference sequence).

The CDR3 DNA sequence: TGCAGTGCTAGAGTGGGGGCAAGCAATCAGCCCCAGCATTTT. It is translated as CSARVGASNQPQHF. The chain links TRBV20-1 to TRBJ1-5, with D maybe TRBD1 (6 bases). The CDR3 extends over 14 amino acids. Trimming removed 1 base at V and 1 base at J, with 8 bases between. Per germline, CDR1 DFQATT and CDR2 SNEGSKA (reference sequence).

The V gene is TRBV6-5, the J gene TRBJ1-1, with D possibly being TRBD1 (5 bases). The V end was cut by 5 bases, the J end by 3 bases, with 19 bases between. The CDR3 runs to 16 residues. Germline V gives CDR1 MNHEY, CDR2 SVGAGI. CDR3 in DNA: TGTGCCAGCAGTCACCTGGGGGGGAGGGCGGACACTGAAGCTTTCTTT. It encodes CASSHLGGRADTEAFF.

V and J are TRBV12-3 or TRBV12-4 and TRBJ2-7; D assignment may be TRBD1 or TRBD2 (5 bases each). V lost 1 base to trimming and J lost 5 bases, with 15 bases between them. This CDR3 has 15 residues. The CDR3 region is CASSLEGTEWDEQYF. The CDR3 bases are TGTGCCAGCAGTTTAGAGGGGACGGAATGGGACGAGCAGTACTTC.

The chain links TRBV5-1 to TRBJ1-2, with TRBD1 identical over 9 bases. This CDR3 region has 18 residues. V shed 0 bases, J shed 9 bases, and the junction held 18 bases outside the gene matches. Germline V gives CDR1 SGHRS, CDR2 YFSETQ. CDR3 amino acids: CASSLGSGDREVRNSYTF. For the CDR3, the DNA is TGCGCCAGCAGCTTGGGGTCCGGGGACAGGGAAGTTCGGAATAGCTACACCTTC.

This clonotype was observed a handful of times. V is TRBV7-9 and J is TRBJ1-4, with D unresolved. The length of the CDR3 is 14 residues. Trimming removed 5 bases at V and 5 bases at J, with 12 bases between. From germline, CDR1 is SEHNR and CDR2 FQNEAQ (reference sequence). The CDR3 nucleotides read TGTGCCAGCAGCGCGGACCTTGGGAATGAAAAACTGTTTTTT. Residues: CASSADLGNEKLFF.

This clonotype was picked up a small number of times. The rearrangement joins TRBV5-1 to TRBJ2-2; perhaps TRBD1 as D (5 bases). CDR1 and CDR2 from the germline V gene are SGHRS and YFSETQ. V dropped 0 bases and J dropped 3 bases, with 12 bases sitting between them. The CDR3 totals 16 residues. CDR3 nucleotide sequence: TGCGCCAGCAGCTTGGTTGGTGGGGCGGACACCGGGGAGCTGTTTTTT. This translates into CASSLVGGADTGELFF.

V is TRBV14 and J is TRBJ1-2; D perhaps matches TRBD1 (6 bases). Germline V lookup: CDR1 SGHDN, CDR2 FVKESK. This CDR3 region has 15 residues. The V gene lost 3 bases and the J gene lost 4 bases, with 15 bases spanning the gap. The CDR3 DNA reads as TGTGCCAGCAGCCAGCACTTGACAGGCAGCTATGGCTACACCTTC. This gives the protein CASSQHLTGSYGYTF.

The chain couples TRBV19 to TRBJ2-7; no reliable D call. Germline V gene lookup returns CDR1 LNHDA and CDR2 SQIVND (reference sequence). The V end was cut by 5 bases, the J end by 2 bases, with 10 bases between. The CDR3 consists of 13 residues. The CDR3 DNA reads as TGTGCCAGTAGTTCGGCAGGCGCCTACGAGCAGTACTTC. Its protein is CASSSAGAYEQYF.

The chain combines TRBV6-2 or TRBV6-3 with TRBJ1-5; TRBD1 matches 9 bases. The CDR3 totals 14 residues. CDR1 and CDR2 (germline): MNHEY, SVGEGT. After removal of 4 bases from V and 7 bases from J, the junction contained 5 bases not matched to a gene. The DNA of the CDR3 is TGTGCCAGCAGTTTCCGGGACAGGGCGCAGCCCCAGCATTTT. It codes for CASSFRDRAQPQHF.

The count of this clonotype is one. The CDR3 region is CSAGTGAYTDTQYF. The CDR3 DNA follows: TGCAGTGCTGGGACAGGGGCATACACAGATACGCAGTATTTT. The chain combines TRBV20-1 with TRBJ2-3, with 10 bases matching TRBD1. The CDR3 length is 14 residues. The ends lost 5 bases at V and 2 bases at J; junction bases unmatched: 4. Germline-derived CDR1 and CDR2 are DFQATT and SNEGSKA (reference sequence).

The chain couples TRBV7-6 to TRBJ2-5, with D unclear. CDR3 length: 13 amino acids. From germline, CDR1 is SGHVS and CDR2 FNYEAQ. Trimming took 5 bases from V and 5 from J, leaving 12 bases between them. The CDR3 sequence: CASSLTSPETQYF. The CDR3, as DNA: TGTGCCAGCAGCCTAACCAGCCCGGAGACCCAGTACTTC.

The chain has TRBV5-1 and TRBJ2-5; maybe TRBD2 (5 bases). The germline V and J ends were trimmed by 5 bases and 2 bases, with 16 bases remaining between them. The CDR3 sequence is 15 residues long. Looked up from germline, CDR1 is SGHRS and CDR2 is YFSETQ. Written as DNA, the CDR3 is TGCGCCAGCAGGAACGGGCGGGTCCCTCAAGAGACCCAGTACTTC. This codes for CASRNGRVPQETQYF.